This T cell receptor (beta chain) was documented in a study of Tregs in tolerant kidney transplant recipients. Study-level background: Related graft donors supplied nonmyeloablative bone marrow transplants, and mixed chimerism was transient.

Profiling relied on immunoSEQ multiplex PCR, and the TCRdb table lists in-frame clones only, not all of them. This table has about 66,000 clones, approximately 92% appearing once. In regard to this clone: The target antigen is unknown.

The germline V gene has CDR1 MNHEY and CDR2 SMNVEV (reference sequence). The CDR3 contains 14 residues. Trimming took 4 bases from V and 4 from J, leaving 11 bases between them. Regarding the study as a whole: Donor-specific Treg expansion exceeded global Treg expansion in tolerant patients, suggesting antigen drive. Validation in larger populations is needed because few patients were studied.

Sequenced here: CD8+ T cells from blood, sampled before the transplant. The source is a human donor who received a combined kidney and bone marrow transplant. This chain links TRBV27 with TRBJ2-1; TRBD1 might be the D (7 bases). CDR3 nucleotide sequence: TGTGCCAGCAGTTGGGCAGGGGGGTACAATGAGCAGTTCTTC. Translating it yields CASSWAGGYNEQFF.